The text below deals with one TCR beta chain. It has no known antigen specificity. Per-nucleotide qualities are absent, and no much larger clonotype sits a single base away. These data belong to a study of blood T cell repertoires in COVID-19 (dated by TCRdb to the early 2020s). Background on the whole study: Samples from collaborators originated in the United States, Italy and Spain and spanned both the acute and convalescent phases of COVID-19. The prospective study material was composed of cDNA or gDNA derived from T cells, B-cell-depleted T cells, or PBMCs. Subjects who had been exposed to COVID-19, were actively infected with it, or had recovered from it provided the deeply sampled blood TCRbeta repertoires that made up the dataset. The repertoires were made available in a free public database intended to serve as a resource for research on the immune response to SARS-CoV-2. The samples were drawn from the first 160 participants of the ongoing ImmuneRACE study and from some 1,300 subjects provided by 6 global collaborators. The sample metadata nearly always contained a de-identified subject ID, COVID-19 status, age in years and sex. Where HLA class I and class II types were available, the types were taken from metadata supplied by the sample provider, not from assay-based typing. Broad study findings and their caveats: How much clinical and demographic metadata was included differed by source and by participant, and the metadata was provided uncurated.

The immunoSEQ Assay, a bias-controlled multiplex PCR, was used to amplify TCRbeta CDR3 regions from genomic DNA. As for the authors' bioinformatics: The number of nucleated cells in each sample was estimated by amplification of reference gene primers within the assay. To quantify the absolute abundance of each unique TCRbeta CDR3 rearrangement, sequence reads were collapsed and filtered. For each sample, productive Simpson clonality was calculated as the square root of Simpson's diversity index over productive rearrangements. As stored in TCRdb, this immuneACCESS dataset retains in-frame rearrangements with V and J assigned. A fraction of the clones does not appear; measured against another copy, unresolved V genes explain less than half of the discrepancy, and the remainder lacks a known reason. Clone size and V and J calls were adopted from that table, with D and trimming inferred from the DNA. For this sample the table gives 150,000 to 200,000 clones, of which approximately 83% were detected only once. The ten largest make up roughly 8.2% of the sample.

The collaborating institutions used their own protocols to collect whole blood in K2EDTA tubes. For TCRbeta analysis, collaborators shipped samples as frozen whole blood, isolated PBMCs, or DNA extracted from either of those sample types. The CDR3 numbers 15 residues from cysteine through phenylalanine. Only the CDR3 DNA is retained, 45 bases long and in frame from the first base. V and J lose 2 bases and 4 bases, and a span of 14 bases separates them. Looking up the germline V gene yields CDR1 MDHEN and CDR2 SYDVKM. The TCR originated in a man aged 60 to 75 with acute or convalescent COVID-19. The specimen was peripheral blood. Recombination linked TRBV28 to TRBJ1-2; TRBD1 could be the D gene, as 6 bases match. The nucleotide sequence is given as TGTGCCAGCAGTTTAGCGGGAGGGGGGGCCTATGGCTACACCTTC. Its protein product is CASSLAGGGAYGYTF.